This T cell receptor beta chain was captured by sequencing in a study of T cell responses to AZD1222 COVID-19 vaccine. The CDR3 sequence is 15 residues long. Germline assignment: CDR1 MNHEY and CDR2 SMNVEV (reference sequence). Deletions cut 7 bases from V and 1 base from J, with 16 bases between. Sequencing was performed with immunoSEQ multiplex PCR; in TCRdb, only in-frame clones are kept and a portion is missing. Of 150,000 to 180,000 clones detected, more than 90% appear once; the ten largest clones hold roughly 1.6%. The sequenced sample was peripheral blood, obtained 28 days after the second AZD1222 dose. This rearrangement joins TRBV27 to TRBJ1-1; D is possibly TRBD1 (6 bases). The clonotype was recovered from an adult who received the AZD1222 COVID-19 vaccine. The DNA of the CDR3 is TGTGCCAGCACCCTACGCGGGGACACGAACACTGAAGCTTTCTTT. This translates into CASTLRGDTNTEAFF.